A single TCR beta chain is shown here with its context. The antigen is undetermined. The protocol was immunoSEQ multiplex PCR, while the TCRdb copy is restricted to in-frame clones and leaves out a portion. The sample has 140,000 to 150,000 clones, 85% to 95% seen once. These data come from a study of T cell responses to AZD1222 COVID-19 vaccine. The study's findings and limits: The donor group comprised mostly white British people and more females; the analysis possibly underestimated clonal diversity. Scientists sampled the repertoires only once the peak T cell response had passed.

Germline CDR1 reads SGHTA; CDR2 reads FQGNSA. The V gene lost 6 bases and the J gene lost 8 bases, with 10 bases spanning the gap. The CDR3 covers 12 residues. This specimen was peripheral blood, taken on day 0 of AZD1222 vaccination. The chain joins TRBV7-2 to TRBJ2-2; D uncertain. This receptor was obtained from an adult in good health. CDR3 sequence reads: CASSVQRGELFF. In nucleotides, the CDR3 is TGTGCCAGCAGTGTCCAACGTGGGGAGCTGTTTTTT.